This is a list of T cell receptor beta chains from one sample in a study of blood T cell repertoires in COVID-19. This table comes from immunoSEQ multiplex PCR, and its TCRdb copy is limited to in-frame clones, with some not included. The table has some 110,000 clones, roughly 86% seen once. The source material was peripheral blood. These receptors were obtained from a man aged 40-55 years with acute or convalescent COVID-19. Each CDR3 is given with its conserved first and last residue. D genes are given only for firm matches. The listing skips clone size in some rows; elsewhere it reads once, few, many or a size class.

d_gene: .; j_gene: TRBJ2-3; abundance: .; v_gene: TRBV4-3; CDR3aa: CASSPTVRGTDTQYF; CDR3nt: TGCGCCAGCAGCCCCACAGTGCGGGGCACAGATACGCAGTATTTT
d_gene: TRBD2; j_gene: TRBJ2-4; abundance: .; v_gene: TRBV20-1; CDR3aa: CSASALAGGGGNIQYF; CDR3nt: TGCAGTGCTAGTGCCCTAGCGGGGGGAGGAGGGAACATTCAGTACTTC
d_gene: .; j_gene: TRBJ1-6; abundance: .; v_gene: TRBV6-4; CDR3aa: CASSVERGSPLHF; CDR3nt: TGTGCCAGCAGTGTCGAAAGAGGGTCACCCCTCCACTTT
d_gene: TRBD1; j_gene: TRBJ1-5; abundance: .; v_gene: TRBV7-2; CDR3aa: CASSGQGNGNQPQHF; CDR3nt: TGTGCCAGCAGCGGACAGGGTAACGGCAATCAGCCCCAGCATTTT
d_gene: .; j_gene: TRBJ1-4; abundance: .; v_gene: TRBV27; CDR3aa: CASSPRGREKLFF; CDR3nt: TGTGCCAGCAGTCCCCGAGGGAGGGAAAAACTGTTTTTT
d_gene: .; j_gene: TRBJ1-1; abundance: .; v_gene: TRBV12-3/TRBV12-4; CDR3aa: CASTQTQNTEAFF; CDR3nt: TGTGCCAGCACCCAAACACAGAACACTGAAGCTTTCTTT
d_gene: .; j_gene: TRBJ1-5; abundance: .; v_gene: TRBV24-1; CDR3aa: CATSDDGTFISNQPQHF; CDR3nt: TGTGCCACCAGTGATGACGGGACTTTTATTAGCAATCAGCCCCAGCATTTT
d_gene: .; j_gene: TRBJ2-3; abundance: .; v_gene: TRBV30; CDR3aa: CASSPGVADTQYF; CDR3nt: TGTGCCTCTTCCCCCGGGGTAGCGGATACGCAGTATTTT
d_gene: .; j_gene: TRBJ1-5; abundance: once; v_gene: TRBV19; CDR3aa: CASSIGSGGGNQPQHF; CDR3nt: TGTGCCAGTAGTATAGGTTCGGGGGGAGGCAATCAGCCCCAGCATTTT
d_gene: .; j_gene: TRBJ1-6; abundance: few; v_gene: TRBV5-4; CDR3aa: CASSLGTRAHSPLHF; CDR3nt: TGTGCCAGCAGCTTAGGAACCAGGGCTCATTCACCCCTCCACTTT
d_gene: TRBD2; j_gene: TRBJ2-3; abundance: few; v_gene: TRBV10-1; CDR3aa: CARPLAGGPRADTQYF; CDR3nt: TGCGCCAGGCCACTAGCGGGAGGGCCTAGGGCAGATACGCAGTATTTT
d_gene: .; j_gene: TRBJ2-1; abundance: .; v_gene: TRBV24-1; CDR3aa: CATSDPLGSSYNEQFF; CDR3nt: TGTGCCACCAGTGATCCCCTAGGAAGCTCCTACAATGAGCAGTTCTTC
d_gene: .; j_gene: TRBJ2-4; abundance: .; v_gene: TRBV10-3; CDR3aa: CAISGGNTNIQYF; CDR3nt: TGTGCCATCAGTGGCGGTAATACAAACATTCAGTACTTC
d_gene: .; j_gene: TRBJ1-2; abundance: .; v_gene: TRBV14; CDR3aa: CASSQVSGQAYGYTF; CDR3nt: TGTGCCAGCAGCCAAGTTTCGGGACAAGCATACGGCTACACCTTC
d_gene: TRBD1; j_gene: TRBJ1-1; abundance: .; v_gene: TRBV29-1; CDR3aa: CSVVVRGLEAFF; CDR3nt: TGCAGCGTTGTCGTCAGGGGGCTGGAAGCTTTCTTT
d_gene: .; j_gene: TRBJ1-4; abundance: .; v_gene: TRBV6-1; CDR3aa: CASSEARGGGTNEKLFF; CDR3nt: TGTGCCAGCAGTGAAGCGCGAGGCGGGGGAACTAATGAAAAACTGTTTTTT